The rows below give T cell receptor beta chains drawn from one sample of a study of T cell repertoires in aging, cancer and after chemotherapy. TCRdb reprocessed the multiplex PCR reads with MiXCR, giving one entry per CDR3 protein. The sample records around 20,000 distinct CDR3 sequences, 37% being singletons. The sequencing input was blood. The receptors shown here come from a human donor with a solid tumor. CDR3s include the opening cysteine and the closing phenylalanine or tryptophan. A D gene is named only where the DNA matches it firmly. Size is omitted from some rows. Given values are once, few, many or a class for expanded clones.

TRBV18	TRBJ2-5	NA	14	few	TGTGCCAGCTCGTGGGGCCAAACCCAAGAGACCCAGTACTTC	CASSWGQTQETQYF
TRBV18	TRBJ2-1	TRBD2	17	few	TGTGCCAGCTCACCGGGACTAGCGGGGGGCAGACGTATTGAGCAGTTCTTC	CASSPGLAGGRRIEQFF
TRBV6-1	TRBJ1-3	TRBD1	16	NA	TGTGCCAGCGGAACGGGACAGAACTTCCTTGGAAACACCATATATTTT	CASGTGQNFLGNTIYF
TRBV6-5	TRBJ1-2	TRBD1	13	few	TGTGCCAGCAGCACGACAGGGAACTATGGCTACACCTTC	CASSTTGNYGYTF
TRBV30	TRBJ1-4	TRBD1	14	NA	TGTGCCTGGAGTCCGACAGGGTTGGGTGAAAAACTGTTTTTT	CAWSPTGLGEKLFF
TRBV5-1	TRBJ1-2	TRBD1	14	NA	TGCGCCAGCAGCACCGGGACAGGCGGGGGTGGCTACACCTTC	CASSTGTGGGGYTF
TRBV6-5	TRBJ2-2	NA	13	medium-sized	TGTGCCAGCTATAGACTGCCCGGCGGGGAGCTGTTTTTT	CASYRLPGGELFF
TRBV5-4	TRBJ2-7	NA	10	few	TGTGCCAGCAGCTTCCAGAAGCAGTACTTC	CASSFQKQYF
TRBV12-3/TRBV12-4	TRBJ2-3	TRBD1	15	few	TGTGCCAGCAATTTGGGACAGGGGCAGGTAGATACGCAGTATTTT	CASNLGQGQVDTQYF
TRBV6-1	TRBJ2-3	NA	14	NA	TGTGCCAGCGGTTTTTCTGTGATCACAGATACGCAGTATTTT	CASGFSVITDTQYF
TRBV29-1	TRBJ1-4	NA	15	medium-sized	TGCAGCGTCCTAGGGGGGGTGAGGGCTAATGAAAAACTGTTTTTT	CSVLGGVRANEKLFF
TRBV18	TRBJ1-1	NA	12	NA	TGTGCCAGCTCACAGGGGAACACTGAAGCTTTCTTT	CASSQGNTEAFF
TRBV19	TRBJ2-1	NA	15	medium-sized	TGTGCCAGTAGTATAGGCAGGCCTTCCTACAATGAGCAGTTCTTC	CASSIGRPSYNEQFF
TRBV19	TRBJ1-3	TRBD1	15	NA	TGTGCCAGTATGGCAGGGGGCTATCGTGGAAACACCATATATTTT	CASMAGGYRGNTIYF
TRBV19	TRBJ2-7	NA	14	NA	TGTGCCAGTAGTGTGGACGGGGGGCGTGACGAGCAGTACTTC	CASSVDGGRDEQYF
TRBV19	TRBJ2-1	TRBD2	21	NA	TGTGCCAGTAGTATAGGGGTCGAGACTAGCGGGGGCCCGAGCTCCTACAATGTGCAGTTCTTC	CASSIGVETSGGPSSYNVQFF
TRBV5-1	TRBJ1-2	NA	17	NA	TGCGCCAGCAGCTTGGCCCCCGGCAGTTATTATAACTATGGCTACACCTTC	CASSLAPGSYYNYGYTF
TRBV19	TRBJ2-7	NA	14	NA	TGTGCCAGTAGTATGGGGGGAGCGGCCTACGAGCAGTACTTC	CASSMGGAAYEQYF
TRBV6-5	TRBJ1-5	NA	13	few	TGTGCCAGCAGTTACCAAGGGGGTCAGCCCCAGCATTTT	CASSYQGGQPQHF
TRBV6-5	TRBJ1-2	TRBD1	15	few	TGTGCCAGCAGTTACCGACAGGGGCTGTACTATGGCTACACCTTC	CASSYRQGLYYGYTF
TRBV13	TRBJ2-3	NA	11	NA	TGTGCCAGCAGTCAGACAGATACGCAGTATTTT	CASSQTDTQYF
TRBV18	TRBJ1-1	TRBD1	18	NA	TGTGCCAGCTCACCACCTCAGGGGGGGTCTTTGATGAAAACTGAAGCTTTCTTT	CASSPPQGGSLMKTEAFF
TRBV15	TRBJ1-5	NA	13	NA	TGTGCCACCAGCAGAGATCCGGTTCAGCCCCAGCATTTT	CATSRDPVQPQHF
TRBV30	TRBJ2-2	NA	14	few	TGTGCCTGCAGACGGGGGAGAGGGACCGGGGAGCTGTTTTTT	CACRRGRGTGELFF
TRBV6-1	TRBJ1-1	NA	13	NA	TGTGCCAGCAGTGACTATAGAAGGACTGAAGCTTTCTTT	CASSDYRRTEAFF
TRBV30	TRBJ1-2	NA	15	few	TGTGCCTGGAGTGGATTTACAGGTCTTAGCTATGGCTACACCTTC	CAWSGFTGLSYGYTF
TRBV19	TRBJ2-1	TRBD2	15	medium-sized	TGTGCCAGTAGTATATCTAGCGGACCCTACAATGAGCAGTTCTTC	CASSISSGPYNEQFF
TRBV12-3/TRBV12-4	TRBJ1-2	NA	16	NA	TGTGCCAGCAGTTTAATCCCCTCACAGGTCGCTATGGGCTACACCTTC	CASSLIPSQVAMGYTF
TRBV6-1	TRBJ2-3	TRBD2	15	NA	TGTGCCAGCAGTGGTCTAGCGGGGGGCTCAGATACGCAGTATTTT	CASSGLAGGSDTQYF
TRBV18	TRBJ2-5	NA	13	NA	TGTGCCAGCTCACCTATCATTGGGGAGACCCAGTACTTC	CASSPIIGETQYF
TRBV5-1	TRBJ1-1	NA	11	NA	TGCGCCAGCAGCTCGAACACTGAAGCTTTCTTT	CASSSNTEAFF
TRBV10-3	TRBJ1-2	NA	11	NA	TGTGCCATCAGTGGGGGAGGGGGCTACACCTTC	CAISGGGGYTF
TRBV30	TRBJ2-5	NA	15	few	TGTGCCTGGAGTACCCGGGGGGACAGACAAGAGACCCAGTACTTC	CAWSTRGDRQETQYF
TRBV27	TRBJ2-7	TRBD1	15	few	TGTGCCAGCAGTTTAGGGACAGGGGCATCCTACGAGCAGTACTTC	CASSLGTGASYEQYF
TRBV12-3/TRBV12-4	TRBJ1-5	NA	12	NA	TGTGCCAGCAGTCGTAGCAATCAGCCCCAGCATTTT	CASSRSNQPQHF
TRBV6-2/TRBV6-3	TRBJ2-7	TRBD2	15	few	TGTGCCAGCAGGCTTCTAGCGGGAGGTCCCGTCGAGCAGTACTTC	CASRLLAGGPVEQYF
TRBV27	TRBJ2-5	TRBD1	13	few	TGTGCCAGCAGTTATACAGGGGAAGAGACCCAGTACTTC	CASSYTGEETQYF
TRBV19	TRBJ1-2	TRBD1	15	few	TGTGCCAGTAGTGCTGACAGGGGGCAGGCCTATGGCTACACCTTC	CASSADRGQAYGYTF
TRBV6-1	TRBJ2-2	NA	14	NA	TGTGCCAGCAGAAGGCAGGACAACACCGGGGAGCTGTTTTTT	CASRRQDNTGELFF
TRBV10-3	TRBJ1-4	NA	16	NA	TGTGCCATCAGTGAGTCGAAGGGGGGCGTAAATGAAAAACTGTTTTTT	CAISESKGGVNEKLFF
TRBV6-2/TRBV6-3	TRBJ2-7	NA	13	NA	TGTGCCACCTCCTGGACGAGAACCTACGAGCAGTACTTC	CATSWTRTYEQYF